Listed below are T cell receptor beta chains from one sample, sequenced in a study of CD8 T cells in ankylosing spondylitis. TCRdb redid the calling of the 5' RACE reads with MiXCR, one entry per CDR3 protein. The table lists around 330,000 distinct CDR3 sequences, 11% of them singletons. The sample taken for sequencing was blood, either unsorted or a sorted T cell fraction (not recorded which). The receptors originated from a female donor with ankylosing spondylitis or in good health (not recorded which). Both conserved end residues are part of each CDR3. Fields, in order: D gene, clone size, J gene, V gene, CDR3 DNA, CDR3 protein. D genes are given only for firm matches. Clone size is given for some rows only: seen once, a few or many times, or a class if the clone is expanded.

NA	many	TRBJ1-4	TRBV30	TGTGCCTGGGCCCAGGCGGCCGGTGGTGAAAAACTGTTTTTT	CAWAQAAGGEKLFF
NA	many	TRBJ2-1	TRBV20-1	TGCAGTGCTGAGGGGGGGGGAGTAAAGTCCTACAATGAGCAGTTCTTC	CSAEGGGVKSYNEQFF
NA	NA	TRBJ2-1	TRBV20-1	TGCAGTGCTACGGGGAACGATTACAATGAGCAGTTCTTC	CSATGNDYNEQFF
NA	many	TRBJ2-5	TRBV28	TGTGCCAGCGGACTACAGGGATTTGGAGAGACCCAGTACTTC	CASGLQGFGETQYF
NA	many	TRBJ1-2	TRBV3-1	TGTGCCAGCAGTCAGCATGGTGAGGAGACCTTC	CASSQHGEETF
TRBD1	many	TRBJ2-7	TRBV2	TGTGCCAGCAGAAGACAGGGGACCTACGAGCAGTACTTC	CASRRQGTYEQYF
NA	many	TRBJ2-3	TRBV7-2	TGTGCCAGCAGCCCCATGGATACAGATACGCAGTATTTT	CASSPMDTDTQYF
TRBD1	many	TRBJ2-7	TRBV29-1	TGCAGCGCCGGCGGACAGGGGGGCCTCTACGAGCAGTACTTC	CSAGGQGGLYEQYF
TRBD2	many	TRBJ2-7	TRBV15	TGTGCCACCAGCAGAGTCTCACTAGCGAGGAGTAAAGACGAGCAGTACTTC	CATSRVSLARSKDEQYF
NA	many	TRBJ1-1	TRBV29-1	TGCAGCGTTGGACAGCAGAACACTGAAGCTTTCTTT	CSVGQQNTEAFF
NA	many	TRBJ2-1	TRBV20-1	TGCAGTGCTAGAGCTAGCAGCTCCTACAATGAGCAGTTCTTC	CSARASSSYNEQFF
NA	many	TRBJ2-3	TRBV5-1	TGCGCCAGCAGCTTGGCTGGGGGCGCGTCAGATACGCAGTATTTT	CASSLAGGASDTQYF
TRBD1	NA	TRBJ2-3	TRBV5-1	TGCGCCAGCAGCTTGGAGGGGGCAGATGCGCAGTATTTT	CASSLEGADAQYF
TRBD2	NA	TRBJ2-5	TRBV12-3/TRBV12-4	TGTGCCAGCAGTTTGTGGGGGAGGGACCAAGAGACCCAGTACTTC	CASSLWGRDQETQYF
NA	NA	TRBJ1-2	TRBV5-6	TGTGCCAGCAGCGAGGACAGTTTCTATGGCTACACCTTC	CASSEDSFYGYTF
NA	many	TRBJ2-5	TRBV10-3	TGTGCCATCAGTGAGTCGCAGTTGACAGTAGAGACCCAGTACTTC	CAISESQLTVETQYF
NA	many	TRBJ2-5	TRBV4-1	TGCGCCAGCGGAGGAGTAACCAAAGAGACCCAGTACTTC	CASGGVTKETQYF
NA	many	TRBJ1-4	TRBV20-1	TGCAGTGCTCCCAAGGGGGTGCGGGAAAAACTGTTTTTT	CSAPKGVREKLFF
NA	NA	TRBJ1-1	TRBV7-9	TGTGCCATCAGCTGGGGGGGAGATACTGAAGCTTTCTTT	CAISWGGDTEAFF
NA	many	TRBJ1-2	TRBV7-8	TGTGCCAGCAGCTTATTGGGGGGGAATGACTATGGCTACACCTTC	CASSLLGGNDYGYTF
NA	NA	TRBJ2-3	TRBV5-1	TGCGCCAGCAGCCCACGGGACATTAGGACAGATACGCAGTATTTT	CASSPRDIRTDTQYF
NA	NA	TRBJ2-6	TRBV20-1	TGCAGTGCTAGAGGGTATGGAGGCCGCTCTGGGGCCAACGTCCTGACTTTC	CSARGYGGRSGANVLTF
NA	many	TRBJ2-7	TRBV15	TGTGCCACCAGCAGAGATGGTAATGGGGGCTCCTACGAGCAGTACTTC	CATSRDGNGGSYEQYF
TRBD1	NA	TRBJ2-2	TRBV19	TGTGCCAGTAGTAATCAGGGGGCTTATACCGGGGAGCTGTTTTTT	CASSNQGAYTGELFF
NA	few	TRBJ2-7	TRBV12-3/TRBV12-4	TGTGCCAGCAGTCGGTGGGGCAGTTCCTACGAGCAGTACTTC	CASSRWGSSYEQYF
TRBD2	many	TRBJ2-3	TRBV20-1	TGCAGTACTCCCGGGAGGGAGCGAACAGATACGCAGTATTTT	CSTPGRERTDTQYF
NA	few	TRBJ2-7	TRBV6-5	TGTGCCAGCAGTTCCCGGGACAACTCCTACGAGCAGTACTTC	CASSSRDNSYEQYF
NA	NA	TRBJ1-4	TRBV9	TGTGCCAGCAGCGTAGCTGGGAGAGGGGGAAAACTGTTTTTT	CASSVAGRGGKLFF
NA	few	TRBJ1-1	TRBV7-2	TGTGCCAGCAGCGCCCGACTGGACACTGAAGCTTTCTTT	CASSARLDTEAFF
TRBD1	many	TRBJ1-2	TRBV28	TGTGCCAGCAGTTCAACAGGGGGCAAGGGTGGCTACACCTTC	CASSSTGGKGGYTF
NA	few	TRBJ2-1	TRBV5-1	TGCGCCAGCAGCTTGAGCGGCGGCCCTCTTCTAGAGCAGTTCTTC	CASSLSGGPLLEQFF
NA	NA	TRBJ2-3	TRBV4-1	TGCGCCAGCAGCCAACTATCGGAGCGGTCCGGCACAGATACGCAGTATTTT	CASSQLSERSGTDTQYF
NA	many	TRBJ2-2	TRBV20-1	TGCAGTGCTCCAGGACTACGTTCAACCGGGGAGCTGTTTTTT	CSAPGLRSTGELFF
TRBD1	NA	TRBJ1-6	TRBV10-2	TGCGCCAGCAGTGTCGGGCAGGGGGCAAGTGGTTCACCCCTCCACTTT	CASSVGQGASGSPLHF
NA	few	TRBJ2-7	TRBV20-1	TGCAGTGCTAGAGGGAGCTTTTCTTACGAGCAGTACTTC	CSARGSFSYEQYF
TRBD1	NA	TRBJ1-1	TRBV7-9	TGTGCCAGCAGCTTAGTAGGACAGGGCCTAGGGAACACTGAAGCTTTCTTT	CASSLVGQGLGNTEAFF
NA	many	TRBJ1-5	TRBV5-1	TGCGCCAGCAGCTTGGCCGTCTTAAAGGTACAGGGTGGCAATCAGCCCCAGCATTTT	CASSLAVLKVQGGNQPQHF
NA	many	TRBJ2-3	TRBV5-6	TGTGCCAGCAGCTCGCAAGCAGCAGATACGCAGTATTTT	CASSSQAADTQYF
NA	many	TRBJ2-3	TRBV5-1	TGCGCCAGCAGCTTAAGGACCGGGGGTCGAACAGATACGCAGTATTTT	CASSLRTGGRTDTQYF
TRBD2	NA	TRBJ2-2	TRBV10-3	TGTGCCATCACCGGGACTATGAACACCGGGGAGCTGTTTTTT	CAITGTMNTGELFF
NA	many	TRBJ1-2	TRBV10-3	TGTGCCATCACGGCGGGGGGGGGCTACACCTTC	CAITAGGGYTF
NA	few	TRBJ2-5	TRBV5-1	TGCGCCAGCAGCCCCCGAGCGGGTGCACGAGAGACCCAGTACTTC	CASSPRAGARETQYF
NA	many	TRBJ2-1	TRBV5-6	TGTGCCAGCAGCTTTCGGGGTAGCGGCTACAATGAGCAGTTCTTC	CASSFRGSGYNEQFF
TRBD2	many	TRBJ2-7	TRBV5-1	TGCGCCAGCAGCCTCACAGCGGGGACCCACTCCTACGAGCAGTACTTC	CASSLTAGTHSYEQYF
NA	many	TRBJ1-1	TRBV12-3/TRBV12-4	TGTGCCAGCAGTTTTAGAGCGGACTCTGAAGCTTTCTTT	CASSFRADSEAFF
NA	many	TRBJ1-5	TRBV6-2/TRBV6-3	TGTGCCAGCAGTTACAGCGTTTTCAATCAGCCCCAGCATTTT	CASSYSVFNQPQHF
TRBD1	many	TRBJ2-1	TRBV28	TGTGCCAGCAGTTCATTGGACAGGGAAGGTGAGCAGTTCTTC	CASSSLDREGEQFF
TRBD2	many	TRBJ2-7	TRBV20-1	TGCAGTGCTAGAGATTACCCTGGGGTAGCGGGAGAGTTCGAGTACTTC	CSARDYPGVAGEFEYF
NA	many	TRBJ2-1	TRBV29-1	TGCAGCGCCAATAGCGGAGGCTCCTACAATGAGCAGTTCTTC	CSANSGGSYNEQFF
NA	many	TRBJ2-7	TRBV11-2	TGTGCCAGCAGCTTAACCCCCTCCCACGAGCAGTACTTC	CASSLTPSHEQYF